Below are 6 T cell receptor beta chains sequenced from a single sample in a study of shared T cell receptors in the human thymus. Data came from immunoSEQ multiplex PCR; TCRdb stores just in-frame clones and leaves some out. This sample has about 610,000 clones; approximately 90% occur once, and the top ten carry approximately 0.01%. These same records also appear under a second study, on human thymus T cells.

Sequences were obtained from thymocytes. These receptors were obtained from a boy less than two years old with a congenital heart defect.

V and J are TRBV4-3 and TRBJ2-3, with 9 bases fitting TRBD2. Losses at the gene ends were 4 bases for V and 3 bases for J; bases not matched to a gene: 14. Germline V gene sequence: CDR1 LGHNA, CDR2 YSLEER. The CDR3 is made up of 18 amino acids. The CDR3 protein is CASSRGSVRREGTDTQYF. DNA for the CDR3: TGCGCCAGCAGCCGAGGAAGCGTTAGGCGGGAGGGGACAGATACGCAGTATTTT.

The chain employs TRBV7-9 and TRBJ1-4; 9 bases agree with TRBD1. This CDR3 comprises 17 residues. V gave up 5 bases and J gave up 0 bases; unmatched junction bases: 7. Germline CDR1 is SEHNR and CDR2 is FQNEAQ (reference sequence). Written as DNA, the CDR3 is TGTGCCAGCAGCCCCGGACAGGGGAAAACAACTAATGAAAAACTGTTTTTT. The encoded protein is CASSPGQGKTTNEKLFF.

The V and J genes are TRBV7-9 and TRBJ1-5, with D tentatively TRBD1 (6 bases). V shed 1 base and J shed 6 bases, with 10 bases lying between them. This CDR3 contains 14 residues. The germline CDR1 and CDR2 sequences are SEHNR and FQNEAQ (reference sequence). The CDR3 is CASSLGQGTQPQHF. The DNA for the CDR3 is TGTGCCAGCAGCTTAGGGCAGGGGACTCAGCCCCAGCATTTT.

The chain links TRBV4-1 to TRBJ2-1, with TRBD2 matching over 11 bases. The V and J ends lost 1 base and 7 bases, in that order; junction bases with no gene match: 9. This CDR3 region has 17 residues. Germline CDR1 MGHRA, CDR2 YSYEKL. CDR3 loop: CASSQVDLAGGQNEQFF. In DNA form, the CDR3 reads TGCGCCAGCAGCCAAGTAGACTTAGCGGGAGGGCAAAATGAGCAGTTCTTC.

The chain carries TRBV11-2 and TRBJ2-3; TRBD2 is a possible D gene (5 bases). The V gene's germline CDR1 is SGHAT and CDR2 FQNNGV. V was pared by 1 base and J by 1 base, with 12 bases between. The CDR3 contains 16 residues. CDR3 region: CASSLGVRARTDTQYF. For the CDR3, the DNA is TGTGCCAGCAGCTTAGGGGTGCGGGCCCGCACAGATACGCAGTATTTT.

The CDR3 here is CASSLSPPGQGYNEQFF. CDR3 sequence (DNA): TGTGCCAGCAGCTTATCCCCCCCAGGACAGGGGTACAATGAGCAGTTCTTC. This chain links TRBV7-9 with TRBJ2-1; the match to TRBD1 covers 9 bases. The CDR3 length is 17 residues. The germline CDR1 and CDR2 sequences are SEHNR and FQNEAQ (reference sequence). The ends lost 2 bases at V and 4 bases at J; junction bases unmatched: 9.